These 27 T cell receptor beta chains originate from one sample sequenced in a study of T cell responses to AZD1222 COVID-19 vaccine. Measured with immunoSEQ multiplex PCR; TCRdb has only the in-frame clones, and not every one. The repertoire holds under 110,000 clones, with more than 85% as singletons. Sequencing was performed on peripheral blood, taken on day 0 of AZD1222 vaccination. The source is an adult in good health.

V and J are TRBV3-1 (or the pseudogene TRBV3-2) and TRBJ1-4; no firm D call. CDR1 LGHDT and CDR2 YNNKEL come from the germline V gene (reference sequence). The V and J ends lost 4 bases and 3 bases respectively, with 12 bases between them. This CDR3 spans 15 amino acids. The CDR3 loop reads CASSPRSGANEKLFF. The CDR3 DNA is TGTGCCAGCAGCCCCCGTTCCGGAGCTAATGAAAAACTGTTTTTT.

V gene TRBV7-3 combines with J gene TRBJ2-1, with TRBD1 matching over 7 bases. The CDR3 has 14 amino acids. Germline CDR1 and CDR2: SGHTA and FQGTGA. V shed 6 bases, J shed 9 bases, and the junction held 11 bases outside the gene matches. CDR3 DNA sequence: TGTGCCAGCAGTAGTGACAGGGACGGGACTGAGCAGTTCTTC. Translating gives CASSSDRDGTEQFF.

This rearrangement joins TRBV7-9 to TRBJ2-7, with 12 bases that match TRBD2. Germline CDR1 and CDR2: SEHNR and FQNEAQ (reference sequence). The junction had 5 bases not matched to a gene; V was cut back by 4 bases and J by 7 bases. The CDR3 is made up of 14 amino acids. The chain's CDR3 is CASSSQGTSGEQYF. The CDR3, as DNA: TGTGCCAGCAGCTCCCAAGGGACTAGCGGGGAGCAGTACTTC.

This clone was counted a single time. The chain links TRBV29-1 to TRBJ1-2; 12 positions agree with TRBD1. Germline assignment: CDR1 SQVTM and CDR2 ANQGSEA. The CDR3 has 14 amino acids. Unmatched junction bases numbered 11, after V lost 7 bases and J lost 8 bases. The CDR3 bases are TGCAGCGCGAATCCGGGACAGGGGGCCGGCGGCTACACCTTC. Its protein product is CSANPGQGAGGYTF.

The V call is TRBV6-1, the J call TRBJ1-2; weak D call: TRBD1 (5 bases). The V gene lost 0 bases and the J gene lost 7 bases, with 9 bases spanning the gap. CDR3 length: 13 amino acids. Germline loops: CDR1 MNHNS, CDR2 SASEGT. CDR3 in amino acids: CASSEAGAGGYTF. The CDR3 DNA sequence: TGTGCCAGCAGTGAAGCTGGGGCGGGTGGCTACACCTTC.

The chain links TRBV5-5 to TRBJ1-1; 8 bases are shared with TRBD1. The CDR3 extends over 17 amino acids. Per the germline V gene, CDR1 is SGHKS and CDR2 is YYEKEE (reference sequence). Unmatched junction bases numbered 12, after V lost 5 bases and J lost 0 bases. The CDR3 DNA reads as TGTGCCAGCAGTTTTAGACCGACAGGGGACTTGAACACTGAAGCTTTCTTT. It specifies CASSFRPTGDLNTEAFF.

Comments on this clone: An end of the junction does not agree with germline; a read error may underlie this. The chain combines TRBV6-5 with TRBJ1-1; no definite D call. CDR3 length: 14 residues. Germline lookup yields CDR1 MNHEY and CDR2 SVGAGI. CDR3: CASSYSGVNTEAFF. The CDR3 bases are TGTGCCAGCAGCTACTCTGGAGTTAACACTGAAGCTTTCTTT.

The rearrangement links TRBV5-1 to TRBJ1-1, with 9 bases lining up with TRBD1. The CDR3 extends over 15 amino acids. J gave up 3 bases and V 4 bases, and 7 bases lay outside the gene matches. Germline assignment: CDR1 SGHRS and CDR2 YFSETQ. CDR3 DNA: TGCGCCAGCAGCCTGGGACAGGGTTGGGACACTGAAGCTTTCTTT. Amino acid sequence: CASSLGQGWDTEAFF.

The chain is built from TRBV5-4 and TRBJ1-1; TRBD1 might be the D (5 bases). CDR3 length: 13 amino acids. V was trimmed by 5 bases and J by 4 bases, leaving 12 bases between them. In germline, CDR1 is SGHNT, CDR2 YYREEE (reference sequence). Written as DNA, the CDR3 is TGTGCCAGCAGTATGGGGCGCGGCACTGAAGCTTTCTTT. Translating gives CASSMGRGTEAFF.

The CDR3 DNA sequence: TGTGCCAGCAGTGCGGGCCCGGGTGCGGGGGCCAACGTCCTGACTTTC. Its protein is CASSAGPGAGANVLTF. J is TRBJ2-6 and V is TRBV5-6, with D possibly being TRBD2 (5 bases). V was clipped by 5 bases and J by 4 bases, with 16 bases between them. CDR1 SGHDT and CDR2 YYEEEE come from the germline V gene. This CDR3 is built from 16 residues.

This sequence joins TRBV5-1 and TRBJ1-2; unclear D gene. The CDR3 has 13 residues. Germline assignment: CDR1 SGHRS and CDR2 YFSETQ. Trimming left V 5 bases short and J 6 bases short, with 14 bases between. As DNA, the CDR3 is TGCGCCAGCAGGATAGAACTTGATGATGGCTACACCTTC. Encoded protein: CASRIELDDGYTF.

V and J are TRBV11-1 and TRBJ2-7; the match to TRBD1 covers 8 bases. The germline V gene encodes CDR1 SGHAT and CDR2 FQDESV (reference sequence). This CDR3 comprises 13 residues. V lost 4 bases and J lost 6; bases outside the gene matches: 5. In nucleotides, the CDR3 is TGTGCCAGCAGCTCGGACAGGGTTGGCGAGCAGTACTTC. Its protein product is CASSSDRVGEQYF.

This clone was observed a single time. The rearrangement uses TRBV7-9 and TRBJ2-7, with a weak D call TRBD2 (7 bases). Germline V gene data show CDR1 as SEHNR and CDR2 as FQNEAQ (reference sequence). V shed 4 bases and J shed 3 bases, with 16 bases lying between them. The CDR3 sequence is 15 residues long. CDR3 nucleotide sequence: TGTGCCAGCAGCTCGTGGGAGGGGGGCCGCTACGAGCAGTACTTC. It is translated as CASSSWEGGRYEQYF. The variable domain in full, with the rest retrieved from reference TRBV7-9 and TRBJ2-7, is DTGVSQNPRHKITKRGQNVTFRCDPISEHNRLYWYRQTLGQGPEFLTYFQNEAQLEKSRLLSDRFSAERPKGSFSTLEIQRTEQGDSAMYLCASSSWEGGRYEQYFGPGTRLTVT.

V usage is TRBV27 and J usage is TRBJ2-6, with D possibly matching TRBD1 (5 bases). The CDR3 has 17 residues. Germline V gene lookup returns CDR1 MNHEY and CDR2 SMNVEV (reference sequence). Trimming removed 0 bases from V and 3 bases from J, with 12 bases in between. In DNA, the CDR3 is TGTGCCAGCAGTTTATCGGGGCGCCTGTTTGGGGCCAACGTCCTGACTTTC. Protein sequence: CASSLSGRLFGANVLTF.

The CDR3 region is CASSYSWGRLNEKLFF. CDR3 bases: TGTGCCAGCAGTTACTCTTGGGGCAGACTTAATGAAAAACTGTTTTTT. V is TRBV6-5 and J is TRBJ1-4, with D perhaps matching TRBD1 (5 bases). V was cut by 0 bases and J by 4 bases, with 12 bases left in between. The V gene's germline CDR1 is MNHEY and CDR2 SVGAGI. This CDR3 spans 16 amino acids.

This chain joins TRBV12-3 or TRBV12-4 and TRBJ2-7, with TRBD1 matching over 9 bases. V shed 4 bases and J 7 bases; nucleotides not matched to a gene: 5. This CDR3 region has 13 residues. The CDR3 spells CASSYRGQREQYF. Here the CDR3 DNA reads TGTGCCAGCAGTTACAGGGGGCAGCGAGAGCAGTACTTC.

The gene calls are TRBV18 and TRBJ2-7, with D possibly matching TRBD2 (5 bases). V was shortened by 3 bases and J by 2 bases, with 11 bases between the two germline ends. This CDR3 spans 14 amino acids. Germline V gene data show CDR1 as KGHSH and CDR2 as LQKENI. CDR3 sequence: CASSPSGYPYEQYF. The CDR3 coding sequence is TGTGCCAGCTCACCGTCGGGGTACCCCTACGAGCAGTACTTC.

This chain connects TRBV2 to TRBJ2-4; D could derive from TRBD1 or TRBD2 (6 bases each). Germline CDR1 reads SNHLY; CDR2 reads FYNNEI. The CDR3 has 13 residues. Trimming left V 6 bases short and J 6 bases short, with 12 bases between. CDR3 in DNA: TGTGCCAGCAGACACGAGGGGGGAAACATTCAGTACTTC. This codes for CASRHEGGNIQYF.

The chain combines TRBV27 with TRBJ1-5; D unresolved. This CDR3 is built from 13 residues. Trimming pared 6 bases from V and 5 bases from J, leaving 11 bases between. Germline loops: CDR1 MNHEY, CDR2 SMNVEV (reference sequence). The CDR3 here is CASSPWFDQPQHF. Written as DNA, the CDR3 is TGTGCCAGCAGCCCGTGGTTCGATCAGCCCCAGCATTTT.

The rearrangement links TRBV9 to TRBJ2-7; 11 bases align to TRBD2. This CDR3 has 17 residues. Germline V gene sequence: CDR1 SGDLS, CDR2 YYNGEE. V dropped 3 bases and J dropped 4; count of bases not matched to a gene: 12. The CDR3 region is CASSEGDLLAGVYEQYF. As DNA, the CDR3 is TGTGCCAGCAGCGAGGGGGACCTACTAGCGGGAGTATACGAGCAGTACTTC.

V and J are TRBV27 and TRBJ2-7; 8 bases align to TRBD1. The junction had 8 bases not matched to a gene; V was cut back by 4 bases and J by 3 bases. The CDR3 loop spans 15 amino acids. The germline V gene has CDR1 MNHEY and CDR2 SMNVEV (reference sequence). The CDR3: CASSWTGSIIYEQYF. CDR3 DNA sequence: TGTGCCAGCAGTTGGACAGGGAGTATAATCTACGAGCAGTACTTC.

The genes are TRBV5-1 and TRBJ2-7; 10 bases are shared with TRBD1. This CDR3 is built from 14 residues. Germline V gives CDR1 SGHRS, CDR2 YFSETQ. The V gene end was trimmed by 5 bases and the J gene end by 6 bases; junction bases not matched to a gene: 8. CDR3 sequence: CASRWDRGRGEQYF. In nucleotides, the CDR3 is TGCGCCAGCAGATGGGACAGGGGTCGGGGCGAGCAGTACTTC.

J is TRBJ2-6 and V is TRBV6-4; D is possibly TRBD1 (6 bases). The CDR3 has 15 amino acids. The V gene lost 6 bases and the J gene lost 0 bases, with 9 bases spanning the gap. Germline CDR1 reads MRHNA; CDR2 reads SNTAGT. CDR3 protein: CASSLRGSGANVLTF. Written as DNA, the CDR3 is TGTGCCAGCAGCCTCAGGGGCTCTGGGGCCAACGTCCTGACTTTC.

The V and J genes are TRBV15 and TRBJ2-3; 13 nucleotides align to TRBD2. Germline V lookup: CDR1 LNHNV, CDR2 YYDKDF (reference sequence). V was pared by 3 bases and J by 3 bases, with 6 bases of the junction left unmatched. CDR3 length: 17 amino acids. The CDR3 sequence is CATSRGRLAGGTDTQYF. CDR3 nucleotides: TGTGCCACCAGCAGGGGTCGACTAGCGGGAGGTACAGATACGCAGTATTTT.

The chain combines TRBV19 with TRBJ1-4; perhaps TRBD1 as D (6 bases). CDR3 size: 13 residues. Trimming pared 10 bases from V and 11 bases from J, leaving 20 bases between. The V gene's germline CDR1 is LNHDA and CDR2 SQIVND (reference sequence). The CDR3 region has the DNA TGTGCCATCAAGGGGGGTGCGAACGACAAACTGTTTTTT. As protein: CAIKGGANDKLFF.

V and J are TRBV6-1 and TRBJ1-6; a weak D match, TRBD1 (5 bases). The V gene lost 2 bases and the J gene lost 10 bases, with 9 bases spanning the gap. The CDR3 has 13 amino acids. From germline, CDR1 is MNHNS and CDR2 SASEGT. CDR3 loop: CASSENQGSPLHF. CDR3 coding DNA: TGTGCCAGCAGTGAAAATCAGGGATCACCCCTCCACTTT.

V gene TRBV7-6 combines with J gene TRBJ2-5, with 7 bases matching TRBD2. The CDR3 loop spans 17 amino acids. Per germline, CDR1 SGHVS and CDR2 FNYEAQ. Trimming took 2 bases from V and 4 from J; bases not matched to a gene: 13. CDR3: CASSLKLGGRTVETQYF. The CDR3 DNA reads as TGTGCCAGCAGCTTAAAGTTGGGCGGGAGAACGGTAGAGACCCAGTACTTC.